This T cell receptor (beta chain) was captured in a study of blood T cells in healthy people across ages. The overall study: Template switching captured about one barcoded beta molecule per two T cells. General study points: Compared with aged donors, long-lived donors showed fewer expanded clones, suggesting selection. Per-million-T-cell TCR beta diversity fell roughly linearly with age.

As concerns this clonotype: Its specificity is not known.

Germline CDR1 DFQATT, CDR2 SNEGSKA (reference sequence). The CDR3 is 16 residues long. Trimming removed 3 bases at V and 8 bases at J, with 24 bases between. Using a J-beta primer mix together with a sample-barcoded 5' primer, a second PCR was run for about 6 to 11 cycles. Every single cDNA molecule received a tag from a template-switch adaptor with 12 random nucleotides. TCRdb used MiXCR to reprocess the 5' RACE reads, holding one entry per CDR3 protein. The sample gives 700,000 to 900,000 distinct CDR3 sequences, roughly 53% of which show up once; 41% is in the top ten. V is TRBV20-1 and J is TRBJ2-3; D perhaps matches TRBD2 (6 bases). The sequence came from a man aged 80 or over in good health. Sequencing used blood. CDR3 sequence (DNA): TGCAGTGCTAGCCCGACTAGTTTCCCCGGGATTGTTACGCAGTATTTT. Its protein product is CSASPTSFPGIVTQYF.